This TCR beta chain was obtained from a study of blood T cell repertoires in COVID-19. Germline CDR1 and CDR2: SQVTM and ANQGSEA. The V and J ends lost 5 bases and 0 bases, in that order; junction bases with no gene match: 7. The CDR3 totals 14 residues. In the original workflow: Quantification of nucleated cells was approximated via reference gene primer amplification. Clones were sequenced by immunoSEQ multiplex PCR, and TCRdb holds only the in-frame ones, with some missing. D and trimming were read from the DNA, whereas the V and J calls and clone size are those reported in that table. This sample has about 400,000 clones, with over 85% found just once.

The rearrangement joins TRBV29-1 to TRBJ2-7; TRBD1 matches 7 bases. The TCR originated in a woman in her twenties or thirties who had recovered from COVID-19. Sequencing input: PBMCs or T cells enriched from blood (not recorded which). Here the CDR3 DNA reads TGCAGCGTTCGAGAGTGGGACAGCTCCTACGAGCAGTACTTC. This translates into CSVREWDSSYEQYF.